This T cell receptor beta chain was observed in a study of spatial heterogeneity in lung cancer. Study-level background: The authors sequenced available follow-up PBMC samples, taken a median of about 24 months after resection.

Time point noted: blood at routine non-recurrence follow-up after resection. Whole RNA, which was extracted from tumor, nontumor lung tissue or frozen PBMC, was sequenced without any cell sorting. This clonotype was seen only a few times. TCR cDNA molecules each had a unique molecular identifier. TCRdb re-derived calls from the 5' RACE reads in MiXCR, one entry per CDR3 protein. The sample consists of about 100,000 distinct CDR3 sequences, approximately 19% of them appearing once. The CDR3 loop spans 15 amino acids. Trimming took off 1 base at V and 0 bases at J, with 7 bases between the two ends. Germline values: CDR1 SEHNR, CDR2 FQNEAQ (reference sequence).

V gene TRBV7-9 combines with J gene TRBJ1-5, with D unresolved. The sequence was collected from a male donor with early-stage non-small cell lung cancer. The material was PBMCs, obtained at follow-up. CDR3 DNA sequence: TGTGCCAGCAGCTTAGGGGTTAATAGCAATCAGCCCCAGCATTTT. As protein: CASSLGVNSNQPQHF.